The 3 T cell receptor beta chains given below trace back to one sample, sequenced in a study of blood T cell repertoires in COVID-19. Only in-frame clones appear in the TCRdb table, and some are missing; sequencing was by immunoSEQ multiplex PCR. This table holds around 81,000 clones, approximately 91% found once. The material sequenced was peripheral blood. The receptors shown here come from a man in his 70s with acute or convalescent COVID-19.

This clone has only one observation. The CDR3 nucleotides are TGTGCCAGCAGCTTGTCAATCACAGATACGCAGTATTTT. Translated: CASSLSITDTQYF. The chain is built from TRBV7-2 and TRBJ2-3; D is uncertain. V lost 3 bases and J 2 bases, leaving 6 bases between the germline ends. The CDR3 has 13 residues. Germline CDR1 is SGHTA and CDR2 is FQGNSA.

This clone was found a few times. This chain uses TRBV6-5 with TRBJ1-5; TRBD1 might be the D (5 bases). The CDR3 runs to 14 residues. CDR1 and CDR2 (germline): MNHEY, SVGAGI. The germline V and J ends were trimmed by 5 bases and 2 bases, with 10 bases remaining between them. In nucleotides, the CDR3 is TGTGCCAGCAGTACCCAGGGTGGCAATCAGCCCCAGCATTTT. Translated: CASSTQGGNQPQHF.

V usage is TRBV5-1 and J usage is TRBJ1-1; possibly TRBD1 for D (5 bases). The CDR3 extends over 13 amino acids. In germline, CDR1 is SGHRS, CDR2 YFSETQ. The ends were cut back, 0 bases at V and 4 bases at J, with 7 bases in the middle. CDR3: CASSLAGSTEAFF. The CDR3 DNA follows: TGCGCCAGCAGCTTGGCAGGGTCCACTGAAGCTTTCTTT.